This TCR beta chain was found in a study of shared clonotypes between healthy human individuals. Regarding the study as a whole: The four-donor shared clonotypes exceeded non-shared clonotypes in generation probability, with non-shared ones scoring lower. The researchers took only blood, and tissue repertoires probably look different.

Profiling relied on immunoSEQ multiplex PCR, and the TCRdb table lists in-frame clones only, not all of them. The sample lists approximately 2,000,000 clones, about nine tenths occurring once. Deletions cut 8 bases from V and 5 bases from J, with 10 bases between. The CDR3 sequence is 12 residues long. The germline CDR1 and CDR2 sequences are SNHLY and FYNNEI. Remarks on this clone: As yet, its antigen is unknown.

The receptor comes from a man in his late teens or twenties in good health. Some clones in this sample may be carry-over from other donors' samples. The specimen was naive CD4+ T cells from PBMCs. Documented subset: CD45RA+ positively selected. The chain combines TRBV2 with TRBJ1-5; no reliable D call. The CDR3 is CASSPQDQPQHF. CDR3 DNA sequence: TGTGCCAGCTCCCCTCAGGATCAGCCCCAGCATTTT.